The entry below gives a single TCR beta chain sequence along with its context. This clone was seen a few times. Its antigen specificity is not known. No much larger clone is present one base from it, and per-base qualities are unavailable. The source of the sample is a study of beta chain features in type 1 diabetes listed by TCRdb under 2018. Study-level background: Mean age, gender distribution, total cell number and subset yield were not different between patients and healthy donors. Across all samples, 107,917,701 sorted cells were examined, and cell number per subset correlated strongly with RNA yield. In the study, recently diagnosed type 1 diabetes patients and matched healthy donors were compared on the TCRB repertoires of their sorted circulating CD4+ T cell subsets. Whereas all 28 donors provided naive and central memory subsets, regulatory and stem cell-like memory subsets were isolated from just 8 patients and about eight healthy donors.

The entire isolated RNA was reverse transcribed using the High Capacity cDNA Reverse Transcription Kit, and thus expressed TCRB transcripts were sequenced. Deep immunoSEQ sequencing was applied to naive, central memory and regulatory T cell samples, giving an average of around 4 million total reads per sample. Sorted cells were lysed in RLT buffer and RNA was extracted with DNase-treated RNeasy Micro or Mini kits, depending on cell number. To prevent cross-contamination, every cell subset was processed on its own, while patient and healthy donor samples were processed together. Using the immunoSEQ multiplex PCR, TCRB sequences were amplified from cDNA into 87-bp fragments spanning the CDR3 region. Sequencing of the amplicons was done on the Illumina HiSeq platform. Under the source paper's analysis protocol: Synthetic template baselines were used to correct PCR bias computationally, reads within Hamming distance 2 were collapsed, and singletons that could not be merged were discarded. Reads were aligned against IMGT so that V, D and J genes, CDR3 length and insertions or deletions at six rearrangement sites could be assigned. Within each subset, clonotype counts were normalized to sorted cell number, after which true diversity and Gini coefficients were computed with the tcR R package. The overlap coefficient, calculated on TCRB nucleotide sequences, was used to quantify repertoire sharing. Imported from immuneACCESS, the table was reduced by TCRdb to in-frame sequences with V and J called. These copies leave out some clones; in studies compared against another copy, an unresolved V gene accounts for under half, and the cause of the remainder is not known. That table furnishes V, J and clone size, whereas the DNA furnished D and trimming. A total of about 390,000 clones appear in this sample, 9.6% of them only once. Jointly, the top ten make up 0.55% to 0.75% of the sample.

CDR1 SEHNR and CDR2 FQNEAQ were looked up in the germline V gene (reference sequence). Trimming leaves V shorter by 3 bases and J shorter by 2 bases, with the junction holding 3 bases beyond the gene matches. From cysteine to phenylalanine, the CDR3 is 15 amino acids long. Only the CDR3 part of the read is kept: 45 bases, read in frame from the first base. From each donor, a single peripheral blood sample of about 116 mL on average was drawn into heparinised tubes. Naive, central memory, regulatory and stem cell-like memory CD4+ T cells were sorted on a BD FACSAria II using a panel including CD45RO, CCR7, CD25, CD127, CD95 and CD27. Purity was above 98% for every sorted population. Right away, PBMCs were isolated by Lymphoprep density gradient centrifugation and were stained directly, with no culture step. So that batch effects would be minimized, each experiment stained and sorted samples in pairs, pairing one healthy donor with one patient.

Overall results and qualifications from the work: Fewer insertions and more nucleotide deletions at VDJ recombination sites were observed in patients with type 1 diabetes, implying thymic rearrangement abnormalities. Naive, central memory and regulatory TCRB repertoires appeared to be more similar among patients than among healthy donors. Shorter templates might have been favored by PCR, but patient and control samples were amplified and corrected together, so both groups would have been affected equally by any skew. In all four CD4+ subsets, TCRB CDR3 length was moderately but significantly shorter in type 1 diabetes patients. Because cDNA was sequenced instead of genomic DNA, activated cells with high expression could be over-represented, although the groups did not differ in activation or CD3 levels. Because the HLA sub-analyses included only small numbers of individuals, any influence of HLA type on TCRB rearrangement was left unresolved.

This TCR came from a man aged 25-40 years with type 1 diabetes. Sequenced input: central memory CD4+ T cells from blood. The rearranged chain carries TRBV7-9 and TRBJ2-2; TRBD2 matches 7 bases in the middle. The CDR3 region has the sequence CASSLKRGNTGELFF. The bases read TGTGCCAGCAGCTTGAAGCGGGGCAACACCGGGGAGCTGTTTTTT.